Each of the 21 T cell receptor beta chains below was sequenced from the same sample in a study of T-cell reconstitution after alpha-beta-depleted transplantation in children. Unique molecular identifiers featured in how the TCRbeta library was prepared. Each CDR3 protein gets one entry after TCRdb re-called the PCR reads with MiXCR. The sample lists some 280,000 distinct CDR3 sequences, 9.9% occurring once. The sequencing used PBMCs from the stem cell graft donor, collected from the stem cell graft. The receptors come from a human donor who donated a stem cell graft to a child with SCID.

The CDR3 nucleotides are TGCGCCAGCAGCTTGGGGGGGGCGGGTGAAGCTTTCTTT. Translation: CASSLGGAGEAFF. V gene TRBV5-1 combines with J gene TRBJ1-1, with TRBD1 as a possible D gene (6 bases). The CDR3 runs 13 residues. V was clipped by 0 bases and J by 7 bases, with 10 bases between them. Germline assignment: CDR1 SGHRS and CDR2 YFSETQ.

This clonotype was detected many times. This chain joins TRBV14 and TRBJ1-1; TRBD1 is a possible D gene (5 bases). Germline V gene data show CDR1 as SGHDN and CDR2 as FVKESK. V was shortened by 0 bases and J by 2 bases, with 7 bases between the two germline ends. The CDR3 extends over 14 amino acids. As DNA, the CDR3 is TGTGCCAGCAGCCAAGACTGGGACAACACTGAAGCTTTCTTT. Translation: CASSQDWDNTEAFF.

This clonotype was detected a few times. The genes are TRBV20-1 and TRBJ1-5; D perhaps matches TRBD1 (6 bases). The germline V gene encodes CDR1 DFQATT and CDR2 SNEGSKA (reference sequence). This CDR3 is 12 amino acids long. V dropped 7 bases and J dropped 3 bases, with 10 bases sitting between them. This CDR3 is CSGGDNNQPQHF. In nucleotides, the CDR3 is TGCAGTGGGGGGGACAACAATCAGCCCCAGCATTTT.

The chain links TRBV20-1 to TRBJ1-6; maybe TRBD1 (6 bases). The germline V gene has CDR1 DFQATT and CDR2 SNEGSKA (reference sequence). The CDR3 extends over 14 amino acids. V was trimmed by 3 bases and J by 8 bases, leaving 14 bases between them. The CDR3 DNA reads as TGCAGTGCTAGTAGTAACAGGGCGGATTCACCCCTCCACTTT. Amino acid sequence: CSASSNRADSPLHF.

This clonotype was detected only a few times. The rearrangement uses TRBV20-1 and TRBJ1-1; TRBD1 matches at 8 bases. This CDR3 is built from 13 residues. Germline assignment: CDR1 DFQATT and CDR2 SNEGSKA (reference sequence). V lost 6 bases and J lost 8; bases outside the gene matches: 11. The CDR3 DNA reads as TGCAGTGCCACGAGTCCCGGGACAGGAGAAGCTTTCTTT. Translating gives CSATSPGTGEAFF.

This clonotype was found once. This chain links TRBV18 with TRBJ1-2; no clear D. The CDR3 has 13 amino acids. V shed 1 base and J shed 9 bases, with 12 bases lying between them. CDR1 is KGHSH and CDR2 is LQKENI in the germline V gene. As DNA, the CDR3 is TGTGCCAGCTCACCACAGGTGCTAGATTGCTACACCTTC. Its protein product is CASSPQVLDCYTF.

This clonotype was found many times. This chain uses TRBV12-3 or TRBV12-4 with TRBJ2-3; no clear D gene. The ends were cut back, 5 bases at V and 5 bases at J, with 8 bases in the middle. The CDR3 length is 12 residues. In DNA, the CDR3 is TGTGCCAGCAGTCGTCGACTAGATACGCAGTATTTT. Its protein is CASSRRLDTQYF.

This clonotype turned up a few times. V gene TRBV27 combines with J gene TRBJ1-3; D is perhaps TRBD1 (5 bases). V was shortened by 4 bases and J by 7 bases, with 17 bases between the two germline ends. The germline V gene has CDR1 MNHEY and CDR2 SMNVEV (reference sequence). The CDR3 sequence is 15 residues long. CDR3 protein: CASSSLTARENTIYF. The CDR3 DNA is TGTGCCAGCAGTTCCCTGACAGCCAGGGAGAACACCATATATTTT.

Remarks on this clonotype: Relative to the germline gene, one junction end is altered; a read error may explain this. The chain links TRBV5-5 to TRBJ1-3; D ambiguous. The germline V gene has CDR1 SGHKS and CDR2 YYEKEE (reference sequence). This CDR3 spans 12 amino acids. The CDR3 loop reads CASSLDSSSGIF. The CDR3, as DNA: TGTGCCAGCAGCTTGGACAGCTCCTCGGGGATTTTT.

The chain has TRBV7-9 and TRBJ1-5, with D unclear. Trimming stripped 5 bases from V and 5 bases from J, with 10 bases between. The CDR3 is made up of 13 amino acids. Germline lookup yields CDR1 SEHNR and CDR2 FQNEAQ (reference sequence). CDR3 protein: CASSLGFDQPQHF. CDR3 sequence (DNA): TGTGCCAGCAGCCTCGGCTTTGATCAGCCCCAGCATTTT.

The chain has TRBV20-1 and TRBJ1-4; no clear D. Germline loops: CDR1 DFQATT, CDR2 SNEGSKA (reference sequence). This CDR3 has 14 residues. Trimming took off 5 bases at V and 0 bases at J, with 10 bases between the two ends. CDR3 region: CSAALGSTNEKLFF. DNA for the CDR3: TGCAGTGCTGCCCTGGGTTCAACTAATGAAAAACTGTTTTTT.

This clonotype was observed a few times. The chain has TRBV13 and TRBJ2-2; 8 bases are a match to TRBD1. The CDR3 runs 15 residues. Germline CDR1 reads PRHDT; CDR2 reads FYEKMQ (reference sequence). Trimming at V came to 6 bases and at J to 4 bases, leaving 7 bases not matched to a gene. CDR3 amino acids: CASRPTGGSTGELFF. The CDR3 DNA is TGTGCCAGCAGACCCACAGGGGGAAGCACCGGGGAGCTGTTTTTT.

The chain recombines TRBV29-1 with TRBJ2-5; possibly TRBD2 for D (6 bases). The length of the CDR3 is 12 residues. Germline V gene lookup returns CDR1 SQVTM and CDR2 ANQGSEA. Trimming left V 7 bases short and J 5 bases short, with 14 bases between. CDR3 protein: CSGRELRETQYF. The DNA for the CDR3 is TGCAGCGGCCGGGAGCTGAGGGAGACCCAGTACTTC. Drawing the rest from reference TRBV29-1 and TRBJ2-5, the complete variable domain is SAVISQKPSRDICQRGTSLTIQCQVDSQVTMMFWYRQQPGQSLTLIATANQGSEATYESGFVIDKFPISRPNLTFSTLTVSNMSPEDSSIYLCSGRELRETQYFGPGTRLLVL.

CDR3 coding DNA: TGTGCCAGCAGCCAAGATAGTCCAGCGTGGGAGCAGTACTTC. It specifies CASSQDSPAWEQYF. This chain uses TRBV3-1 with TRBJ2-7, with D unresolved. The CDR3 is 14 amino acids. CDR1 is LGHDT, CDR2 YNNKEL, per germline (reference sequence). V lost 0 bases to trimming and J lost 7 bases, with 13 bases between them.

This clonotype has only a few counts. This chain joins TRBV4-2 and TRBJ2-7; a possible D gene is TRBD1 (6 bases). V was cut by 1 base and J by 10 bases, with 14 bases left in between. Germline V gives CDR1 LGHNA, CDR2 YNFKEQ. The CDR3 spans 13 residues. CDR3 sequence (DNA): TGTGCCAGCAGCCAAGCAGGGGCCACACCACAGTACTTC. Residues: CASSQAGATPQYF.

V and J are TRBV2 and TRBJ1-2, with 8 bases identical to TRBD1. CDR1 is SNHLY, CDR2 FYNNEI, per germline. Unmatched junction bases numbered 9, after V lost 11 bases and J lost 4 bases. This CDR3 has 13 amino acids. The CDR3 loop reads CAGTGQGPYGYTF. For the CDR3, the DNA is TGTGCCGGGACAGGACAAGGGCCCTATGGCTACACCTTC. Full variable domain (remainder filled in from reference TRBV2 and TRBJ1-2): EPEVTQTPSHQVTQMGQEVILRCVPISNHLYFYWYRQILGQKVEFLVSFYNNEISEKSEIFDDQFSVERPDGSNFTLKIRSTKLEDSAMYFCAGTGQGPYGYTFGSGTRLTVV.

This clonotype was detected many times. The J gene is TRBJ2-3, the V gene TRBV5-4; D uncertain. This CDR3 contains 13 residues. V was trimmed by 2 bases and J by 3 bases, leaving 7 bases between them. Germline V gene lookup returns CDR1 SGHNT and CDR2 YYREEE (reference sequence). This CDR3 reads CASSFPGTDTQYF. The DNA for the CDR3 is TGTGCCAGCAGCTTCCCCGGAACAGATACGCAGTATTTT.

The table lists this clonotype with a few counts. The chain links TRBV20-1 to TRBJ2-5; 8 nucleotides align to TRBD2. Germline V gene data show CDR1 as DFQATT and CDR2 as SNEGSKA (reference sequence). This CDR3 region has 13 residues. The V and J ends lost 6 bases and 1 base, in that order; junction bases with no gene match: 4. The CDR3 nucleotides read TGCAGTGCGAGTACTAGCGGCCAAGAGACCCAGTACTTC. Its protein is CSASTSGQETQYF.

The gene calls are TRBV6-1 and TRBJ2-4; 10 bases fit TRBD1. CDR1 is MNHNS and CDR2 is SASEGT in the germline V gene. The CDR3 runs to 18 residues. V dropped 6 bases and J dropped 0; count of bases not matched to a gene: 11. DNA of the CDR3: TGTGCCAGCAGGCCCGGGACAGGGGAGAGTCTAGCCAAAAACATTCAGTACTTC. Its protein product is CASRPGTGESLAKNIQYF.

This clonotype appeared many times. The rearrangement links TRBV10-3 to TRBJ2-5; D remains ambiguous. This CDR3 contains 12 residues. Germline V gives CDR1 ENHRY, CDR2 SYGVKD. Deletions cut 6 bases from V and 5 bases from J, with 10 bases between. This CDR3 is CAIREVGETQYF. The DNA of the CDR3 is TGTGCCATCAGGGAAGTAGGGGAGACCCAGTACTTC.

This chain uses TRBV5-1 with TRBJ2-5; D is ambiguous. This CDR3 has 13 residues. CDR1 is SGHRS and CDR2 is YFSETQ in the germline V gene. Trimming took 4 bases from V and 4 from J, leaving 11 bases between them. The CDR3 nucleotides are TGCGCCAGCAGCCCGGGTCCCGGAGAGACCCAGTACTTC. Its translation: CASSPGPGETQYF.